Detailed here is one T cell receptor beta chain. What it recognizes is unknown. The PCR ran on 60 Vbeta and 13 Jbeta primers. Here immunoSEQ multiplex PCR was the method, and the copy in TCRdb shows in-frame clones only, minus some. The table lists roughly 200,000 clones, approximately 80% of them singletons. The sample comes from a study of cytomegalovirus exposure and HLA in healthy donors. Study conclusions and caveats: For most TCR beta V segments, an earlier analysis put the productive rate at about 90% or about 30% of the time. As confirmed in vitro, a few CMV-associated chains were specific for CMV antigens. As a later analysis revealed, most CMV-associated TCR beta chains appeared HLA-restricted.

This CDR3 region has 13 residues. Trimming removed 5 bases from V and 3 bases from J; junction bases left unmatched: 4. The germline CDR1 and CDR2 sequences are SGHNT and YYREEE (reference sequence). The chain has TRBV5-4 and TRBJ1-2, with TRBD1 identical over 7 bases. The sequence was obtained from a man aged 50 to 60 in good health and CMV-seronegative. Sequencing was done on a sample of PBMCs. The CDR3 bases are TGTGCCAGCAGTCAGGACAGGCACTATGGCTACACCTTC. It encodes CASSQDRHYGYTF.